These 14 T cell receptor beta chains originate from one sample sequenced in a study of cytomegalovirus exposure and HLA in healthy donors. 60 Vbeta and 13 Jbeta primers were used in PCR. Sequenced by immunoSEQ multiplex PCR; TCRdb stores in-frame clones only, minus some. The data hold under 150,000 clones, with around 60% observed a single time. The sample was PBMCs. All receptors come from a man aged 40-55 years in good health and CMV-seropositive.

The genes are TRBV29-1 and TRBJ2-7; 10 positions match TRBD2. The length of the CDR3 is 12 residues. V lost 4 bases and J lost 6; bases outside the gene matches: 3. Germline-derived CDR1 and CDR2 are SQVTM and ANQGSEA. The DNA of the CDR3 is TGCAGCGTTGGCGGACTAGCGGCCGAGCAGTACTTC. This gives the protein CSVGGLAAEQYF.

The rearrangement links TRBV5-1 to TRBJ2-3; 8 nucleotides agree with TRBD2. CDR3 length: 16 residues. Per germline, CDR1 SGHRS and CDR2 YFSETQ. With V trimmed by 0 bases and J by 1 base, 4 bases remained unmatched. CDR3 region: CASSLAVSGGTDTQYF. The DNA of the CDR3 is TGCGCCAGCAGCTTGGCCGTTAGCGGGGGCACAGATACGCAGTATTTT.

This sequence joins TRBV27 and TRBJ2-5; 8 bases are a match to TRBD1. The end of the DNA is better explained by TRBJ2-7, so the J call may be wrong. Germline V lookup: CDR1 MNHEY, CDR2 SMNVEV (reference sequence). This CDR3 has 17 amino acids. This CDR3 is CASSSLDRARGSYEQYF. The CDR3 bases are TGTGCCAGCAGTTCCCTGGACAGGGCAAGGGGTTCCTACGAGCAGTACTTC.

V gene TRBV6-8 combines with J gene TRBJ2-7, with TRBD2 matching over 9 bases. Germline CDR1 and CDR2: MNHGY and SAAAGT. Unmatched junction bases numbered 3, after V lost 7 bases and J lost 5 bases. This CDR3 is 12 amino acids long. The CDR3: CASNLAGHEQYF. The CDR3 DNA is TGTGCCAGCAACCTAGCGGGGCACGAGCAGTACTTC.

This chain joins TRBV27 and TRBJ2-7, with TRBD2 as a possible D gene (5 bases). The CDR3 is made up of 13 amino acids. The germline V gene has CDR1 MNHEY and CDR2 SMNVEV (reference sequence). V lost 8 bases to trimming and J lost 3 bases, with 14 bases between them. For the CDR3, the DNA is TGTGCCAGCGCATCGGGGATTCTCTACGAGCAGTACTTC. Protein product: CASASGILYEQYF.

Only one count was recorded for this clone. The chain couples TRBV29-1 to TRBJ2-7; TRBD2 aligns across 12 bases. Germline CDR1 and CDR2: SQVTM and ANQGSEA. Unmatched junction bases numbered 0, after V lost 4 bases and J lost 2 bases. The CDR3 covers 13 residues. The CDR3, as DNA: TGCAGCGTTGGACTAGCGGGAGCCTACGAGCAGTACTTC. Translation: CSVGLAGAYEQYF.

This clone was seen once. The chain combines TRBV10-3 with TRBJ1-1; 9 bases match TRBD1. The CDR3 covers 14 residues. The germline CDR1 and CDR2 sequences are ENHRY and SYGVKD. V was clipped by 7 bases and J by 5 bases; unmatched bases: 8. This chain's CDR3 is CAIKGTGTGTEAFF. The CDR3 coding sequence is TGTGCCATCAAGGGGACCGGGACAGGGACTGAAGCTTTCTTT.

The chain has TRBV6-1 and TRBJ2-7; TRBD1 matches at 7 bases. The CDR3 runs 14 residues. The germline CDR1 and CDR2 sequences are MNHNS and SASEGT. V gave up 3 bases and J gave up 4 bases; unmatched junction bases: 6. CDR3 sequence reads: CASSEGDRPYEQYF. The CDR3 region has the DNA TGTGCCAGCAGTGAGGGGGACAGACCATACGAGCAGTACTTC.

CDR3 DNA sequence: TGTGCCAGCATGCCAGACAGGGCATCCTACGAGCAGTACTTC. This translates into CASMPDRASYEQYF. The V gene is TRBV6-1, the J gene TRBJ2-7; TRBD1 matches at 7 bases. V shed 7 bases and J 1 base; nucleotides not matched to a gene: 7. The CDR3 contains 14 residues. CDR1 and CDR2 from the germline V gene are MNHNS and SASEGT.

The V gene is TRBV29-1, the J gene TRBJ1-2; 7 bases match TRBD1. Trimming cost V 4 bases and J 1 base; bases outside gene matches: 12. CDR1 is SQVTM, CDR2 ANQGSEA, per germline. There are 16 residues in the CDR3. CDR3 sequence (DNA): TGCAGCGTTGTCGGCGGGACAGTGGGGAATAACTATGGCTACACCTTC. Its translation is CSVVGGTVGNNYGYTF.

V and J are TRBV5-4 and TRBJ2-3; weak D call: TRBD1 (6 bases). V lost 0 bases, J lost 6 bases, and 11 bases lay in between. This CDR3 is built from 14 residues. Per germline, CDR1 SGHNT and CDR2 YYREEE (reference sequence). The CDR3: CASSLDRTADTQYF. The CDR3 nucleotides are TGTGCCAGCAGCTTGGATAGGACAGCGGATACGCAGTATTTT.

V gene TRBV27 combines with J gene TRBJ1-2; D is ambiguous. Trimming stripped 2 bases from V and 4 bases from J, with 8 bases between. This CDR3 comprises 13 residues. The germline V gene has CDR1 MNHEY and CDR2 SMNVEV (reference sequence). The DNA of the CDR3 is TGTGCCAGCAGTTTAGGGCAGACCTATGGCTACACCTTC. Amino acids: CASSLGQTYGYTF.

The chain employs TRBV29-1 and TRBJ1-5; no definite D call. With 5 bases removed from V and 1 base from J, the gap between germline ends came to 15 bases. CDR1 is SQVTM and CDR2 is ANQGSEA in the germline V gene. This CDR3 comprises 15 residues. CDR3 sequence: CSVRAGIGSNQPQHF. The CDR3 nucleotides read TGCAGCGTTCGTGCGGGAATCGGGAGCAATCAGCCCCAGCATTTT.

CDR3 amino acids: CASCAPGLAAYEQYF. The CDR3 DNA sequence: TGTGCCAGCTGCGCGCCGGGACTAGCGGCCTACGAGCAGTACTTC. The chain couples TRBV11-1 to TRBJ2-7, with 11 bases aligning to TRBD2. This CDR3 is built from 15 residues. Germline V gene sequence: CDR1 SGHAT, CDR2 FQDESV (reference sequence). V was pared by 8 bases and J by 2 bases, with 8 bases of the junction left unmatched.